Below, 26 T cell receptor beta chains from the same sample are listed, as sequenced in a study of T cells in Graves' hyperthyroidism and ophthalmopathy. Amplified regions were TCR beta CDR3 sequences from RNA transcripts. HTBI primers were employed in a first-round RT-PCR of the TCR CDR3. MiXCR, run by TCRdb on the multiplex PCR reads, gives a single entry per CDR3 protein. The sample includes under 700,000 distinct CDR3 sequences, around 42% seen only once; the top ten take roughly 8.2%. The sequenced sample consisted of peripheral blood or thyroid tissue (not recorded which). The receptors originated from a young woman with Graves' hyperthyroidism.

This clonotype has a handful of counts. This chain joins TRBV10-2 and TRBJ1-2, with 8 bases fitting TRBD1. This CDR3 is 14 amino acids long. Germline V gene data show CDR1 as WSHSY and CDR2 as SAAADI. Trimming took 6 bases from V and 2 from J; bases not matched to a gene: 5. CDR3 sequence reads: CASSPTGENYGYTF. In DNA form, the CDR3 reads TGCGCCAGCAGCCCGACAGGGGAGAACTATGGCTACACCTTC.

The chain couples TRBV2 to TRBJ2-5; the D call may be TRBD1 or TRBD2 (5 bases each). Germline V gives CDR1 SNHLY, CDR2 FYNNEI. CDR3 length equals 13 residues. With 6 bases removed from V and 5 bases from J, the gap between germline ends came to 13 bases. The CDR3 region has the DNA TGTGCCAGCAGATATCGAGGGGTCGAGACCCAGTACTTC. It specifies CASRYRGVETQYF.

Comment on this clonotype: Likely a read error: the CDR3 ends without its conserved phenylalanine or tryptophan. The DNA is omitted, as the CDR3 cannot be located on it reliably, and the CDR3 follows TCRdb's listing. CDR3: CASSLVSGDFKAS. This chain joins TRBV7-9 and TRBJ1-2. Germline lookup yields CDR1 SEHNR and CDR2 FQNEAQ (reference sequence). The CDR3 has 13 amino acids, counting both end residues.

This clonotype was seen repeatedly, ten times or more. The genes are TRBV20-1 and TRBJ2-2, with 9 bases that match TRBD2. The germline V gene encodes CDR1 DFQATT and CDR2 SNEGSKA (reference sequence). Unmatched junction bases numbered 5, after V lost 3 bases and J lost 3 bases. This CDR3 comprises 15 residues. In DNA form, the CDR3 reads TGCAGTGCTAGTGTAGCGGGAGTTGACACCGGGGAGCTGTTTTTT. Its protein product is CSASVAGVDTGELFF.

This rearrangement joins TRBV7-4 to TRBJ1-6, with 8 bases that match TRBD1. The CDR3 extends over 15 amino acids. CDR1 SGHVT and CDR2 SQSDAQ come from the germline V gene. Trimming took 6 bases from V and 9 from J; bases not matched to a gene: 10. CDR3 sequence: CASSLTGQGISPLHF. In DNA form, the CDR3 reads TGTGCCAGCAGTCTTACAGGACAGGGAATTTCACCCCTCCACTTT. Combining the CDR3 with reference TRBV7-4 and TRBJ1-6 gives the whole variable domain GAGVSQSPRYKVAKRGRDVALRCDSISGHVTLYWYRQTLGQGSEVLTYSQSDAQRDKSGRPSGRFSAERPERSVSTLKIQRTEQGDSAVYLCASSLTGQGISPLHFGNGTRLTVT.

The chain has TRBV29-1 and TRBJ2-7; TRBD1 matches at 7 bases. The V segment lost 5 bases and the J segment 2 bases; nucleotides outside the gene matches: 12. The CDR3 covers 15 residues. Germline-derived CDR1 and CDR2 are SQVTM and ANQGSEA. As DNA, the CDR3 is TGCAGCGTTAGTGTTGGCGGACAGGTTGCCTACGAGCAGTACTTC. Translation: CSVSVGGQVAYEQYF.

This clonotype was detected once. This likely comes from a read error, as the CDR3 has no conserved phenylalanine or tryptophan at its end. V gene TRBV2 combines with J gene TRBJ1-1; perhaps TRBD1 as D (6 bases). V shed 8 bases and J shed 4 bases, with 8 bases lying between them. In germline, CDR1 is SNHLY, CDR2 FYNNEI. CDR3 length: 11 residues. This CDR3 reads CASRRGTEAFS. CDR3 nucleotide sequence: TGTGCCAGCCGCAGGGGCACTGAAGCTTTCTCT.

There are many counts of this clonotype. In DNA, the CDR3 is TGCAGCGTTGAAGGCAGCTCTAATGAAAAACTGTTTTTT. Protein sequence: CSVEGSSNEKLFF. J is TRBJ1-4 and V is TRBV29-1; D is uncertain. The CDR3 has 13 amino acids. Between the trimmed V and J ends, which lost 1 base and 3 bases, there was a span of 6 bases. In germline, CDR1 is SQVTM, CDR2 ANQGSEA.

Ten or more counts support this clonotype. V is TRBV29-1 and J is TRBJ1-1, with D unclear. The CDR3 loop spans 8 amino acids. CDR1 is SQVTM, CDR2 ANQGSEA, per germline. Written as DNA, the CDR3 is TGCAGGACGGATTCAGCTTTCTTT. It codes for CRTDSAFF.

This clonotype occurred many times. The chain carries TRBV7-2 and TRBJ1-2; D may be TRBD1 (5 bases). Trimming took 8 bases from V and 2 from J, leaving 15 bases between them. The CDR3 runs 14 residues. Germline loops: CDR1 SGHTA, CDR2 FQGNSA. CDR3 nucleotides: TGTGCCAGCGAGAACAGGCAACTCAACTATGGCTACACCTTC. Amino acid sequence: CASENRQLNYGYTF. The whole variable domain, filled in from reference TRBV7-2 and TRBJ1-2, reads GAGVSQSPSNKVTEKGKDVELRCDPISGHTALYWYRQSLGQGLEFLIYFQGNSAPDKSGLPSDRFSAERTGGSVSTLTIQRTQQEDSAVYLCASENRQLNYGYTFGSGTRLTVV.

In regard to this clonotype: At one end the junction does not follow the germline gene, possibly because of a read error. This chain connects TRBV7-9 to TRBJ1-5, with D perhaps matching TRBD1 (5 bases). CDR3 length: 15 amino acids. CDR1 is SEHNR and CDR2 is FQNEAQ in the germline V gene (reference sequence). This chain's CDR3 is CASSQESGAYQPQHF. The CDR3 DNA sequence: TGCGCCAGCAGCCAAGAGTCTGGGGCTTATCAGCCCCAGCATTTT.

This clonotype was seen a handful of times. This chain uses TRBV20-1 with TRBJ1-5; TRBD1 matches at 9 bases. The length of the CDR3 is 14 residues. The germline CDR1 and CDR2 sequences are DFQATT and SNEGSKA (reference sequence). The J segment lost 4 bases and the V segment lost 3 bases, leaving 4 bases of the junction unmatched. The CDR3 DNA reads TGCAGTGCTAGGCCGGGACAGGGAAATCAGCCCCAGCATTTT. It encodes CSARPGQGNQPQHF.

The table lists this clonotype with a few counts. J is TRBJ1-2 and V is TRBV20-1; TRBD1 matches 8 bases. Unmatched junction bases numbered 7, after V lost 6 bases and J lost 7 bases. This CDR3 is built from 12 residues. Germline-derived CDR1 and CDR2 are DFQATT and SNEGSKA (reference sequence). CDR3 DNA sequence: TGCAGTGCCAGCGCAGGGGGCTTTGGCTACACCTTC. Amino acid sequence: CSASAGGFGYTF.

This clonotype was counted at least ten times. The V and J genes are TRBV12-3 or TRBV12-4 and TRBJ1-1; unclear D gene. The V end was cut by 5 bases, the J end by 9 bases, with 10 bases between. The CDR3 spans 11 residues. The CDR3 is CASSARGQAFF. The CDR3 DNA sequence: TGTGCCAGCAGTGCGAGAGGTCAAGCTTTCTTT.

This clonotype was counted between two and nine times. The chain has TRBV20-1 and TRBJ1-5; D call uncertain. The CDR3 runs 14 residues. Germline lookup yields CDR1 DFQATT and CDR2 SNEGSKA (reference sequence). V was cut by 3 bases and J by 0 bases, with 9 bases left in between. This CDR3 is CSASSSYSNQPQHF. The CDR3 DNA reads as TGCAGTGCTAGTTCCAGTTATAGCAATCAGCCCCAGCATTTT.

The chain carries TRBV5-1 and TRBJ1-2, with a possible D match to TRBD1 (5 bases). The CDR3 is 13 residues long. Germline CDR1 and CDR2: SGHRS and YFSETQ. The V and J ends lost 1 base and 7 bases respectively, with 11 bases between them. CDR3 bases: TGCGCCAGCAGCTTGTATCGGGGACTTGGCTACACCTTC. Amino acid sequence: CASSLYRGLGYTF.

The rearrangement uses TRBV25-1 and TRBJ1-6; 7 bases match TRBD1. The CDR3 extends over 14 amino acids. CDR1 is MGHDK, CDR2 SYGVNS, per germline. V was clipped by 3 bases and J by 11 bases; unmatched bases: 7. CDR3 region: CASSDRDSKAPLHF. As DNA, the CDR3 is TGTGCCAGCAGTGACAGGGACAGCAAAGCACCCCTCCACTTT.

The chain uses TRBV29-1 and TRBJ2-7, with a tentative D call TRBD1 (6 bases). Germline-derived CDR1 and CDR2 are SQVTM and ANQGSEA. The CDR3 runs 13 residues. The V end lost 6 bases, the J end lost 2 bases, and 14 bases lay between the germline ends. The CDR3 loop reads CSVEYREPYEQYF. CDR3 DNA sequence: TGCAGCGTGGAGTACAGGGAACCCTACGAGCAGTACTTC.

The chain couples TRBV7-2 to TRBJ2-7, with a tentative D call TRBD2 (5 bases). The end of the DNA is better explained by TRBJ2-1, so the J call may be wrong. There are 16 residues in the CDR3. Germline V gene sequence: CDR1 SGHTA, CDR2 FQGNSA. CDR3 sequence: CASSPQLGDTYNEQFF. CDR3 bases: TGTGCCAGCAGCCCCCAACTAGGCGACACCTACAATGAGCAGTTCTTC.

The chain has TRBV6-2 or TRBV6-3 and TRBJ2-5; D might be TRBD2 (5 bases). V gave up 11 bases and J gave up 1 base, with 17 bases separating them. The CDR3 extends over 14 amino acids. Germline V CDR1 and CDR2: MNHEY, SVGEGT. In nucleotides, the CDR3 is TGTGCCTGTAGCTTACTGGCGGGCCAAGAGACCCAGTACTTC. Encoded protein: CACSLLAGQETQYF.

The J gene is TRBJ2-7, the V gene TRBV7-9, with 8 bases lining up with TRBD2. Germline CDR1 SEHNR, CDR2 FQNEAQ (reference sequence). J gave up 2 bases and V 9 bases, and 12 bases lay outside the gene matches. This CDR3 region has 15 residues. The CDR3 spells CASSKGTSSPYEQYF. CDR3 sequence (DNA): TGTGCCAGTAGTAAAGGGACTAGTAGTCCCTACGAGCAGTACTTC.

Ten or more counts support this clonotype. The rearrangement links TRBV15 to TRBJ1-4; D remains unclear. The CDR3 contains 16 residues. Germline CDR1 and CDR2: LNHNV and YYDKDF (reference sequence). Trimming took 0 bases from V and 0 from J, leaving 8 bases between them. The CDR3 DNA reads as TGTGCCACCAGCAGAGATCTGGGAGCAACTAATGAAAAACTGTTTTTT. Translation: CATSRDLGATNEKLFF.

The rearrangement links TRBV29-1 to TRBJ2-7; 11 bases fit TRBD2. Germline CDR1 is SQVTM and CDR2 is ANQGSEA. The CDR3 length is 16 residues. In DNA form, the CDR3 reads TGCAGTGCTAGCGGCGGGACTAGCGGAAGCTCCTACGAGCAGTACTTC. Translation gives CSASGGTSGSSYEQYF.

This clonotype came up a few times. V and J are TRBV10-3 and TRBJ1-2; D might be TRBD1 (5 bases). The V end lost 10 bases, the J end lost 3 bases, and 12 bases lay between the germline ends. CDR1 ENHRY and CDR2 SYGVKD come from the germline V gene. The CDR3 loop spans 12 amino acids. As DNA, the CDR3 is TGTGCCAGGGCGAGGGGCGACTATGGCTACACCTTC. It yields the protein CARARGDYGYTF.

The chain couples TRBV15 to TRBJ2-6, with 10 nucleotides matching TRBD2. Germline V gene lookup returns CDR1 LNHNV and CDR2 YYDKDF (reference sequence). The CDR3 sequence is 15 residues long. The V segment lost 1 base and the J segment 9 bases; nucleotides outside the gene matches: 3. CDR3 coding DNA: TGTGCCACCAGCAGAGGCGGACTAGCGGTCAACGTCCTGACTTTC. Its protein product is CATSRGGLAVNVLTF. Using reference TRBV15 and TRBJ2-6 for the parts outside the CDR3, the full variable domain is DAMVIQNPRYQVTQFGKPVTLSCSQTLNHNVMYWYQQKSSQAPKLLFHYYDKDFNNEADTPDNFQSRRPNTSFCFLDIRSPGLGDTAMYLCATSRGGLAVNVLTFGAGSRLTVL.

The CDR3 DNA follows: TGTGCCACCAGCGTGGATTTTCAGAACATTCAGTACTTC. Translating it yields CATSVDFQNIQYF. The chain has TRBV15 and TRBJ2-4; no definite D call. V shed 5 bases and J shed 7 bases, with 12 bases lying between them. The CDR3 is 13 residues long. Germline-derived CDR1 and CDR2 are LNHNV and YYDKDF (reference sequence).